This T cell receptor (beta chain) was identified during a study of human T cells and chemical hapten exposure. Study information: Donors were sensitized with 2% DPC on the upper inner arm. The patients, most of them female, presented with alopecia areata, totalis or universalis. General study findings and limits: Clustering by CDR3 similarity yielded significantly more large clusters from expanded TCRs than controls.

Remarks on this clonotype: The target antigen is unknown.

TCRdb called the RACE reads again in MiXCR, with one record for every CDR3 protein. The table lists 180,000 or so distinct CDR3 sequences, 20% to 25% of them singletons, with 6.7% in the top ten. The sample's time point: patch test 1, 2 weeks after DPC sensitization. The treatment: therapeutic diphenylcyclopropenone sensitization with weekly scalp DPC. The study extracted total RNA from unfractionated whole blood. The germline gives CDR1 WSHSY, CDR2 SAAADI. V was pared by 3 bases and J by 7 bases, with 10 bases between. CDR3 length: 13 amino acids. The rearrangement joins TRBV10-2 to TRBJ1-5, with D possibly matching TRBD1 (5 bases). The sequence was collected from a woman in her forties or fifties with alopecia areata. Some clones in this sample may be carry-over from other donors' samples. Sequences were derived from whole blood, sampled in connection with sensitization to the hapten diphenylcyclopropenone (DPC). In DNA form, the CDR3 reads TGCGCCAGCAGTGAAGTGGGGCGCCAGCCCCAGCATTTT. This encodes CASSEVGRQPQHF.